The next 5 T cell receptor beta chains were all read from a single sample in a study of molecular identifiers for immune sequencing clone quantification. TCRdb processed the PCR reads anew with MiXCR; each CDR3 protein has one entry. The table lists more than 550,000 distinct CDR3 sequences, about 25% of them singletons, with about 0.73% in the top ten. Sequenced: naive CD8+ T cells from blood, with Jurkat cell RNA spiked in. Subset defined: FACS-sorted CD8+CD4-CCR7+CD45RA+ naive T cells. These receptors were obtained from a human donor in good health. Some libraries in this study had Jurkat cell RNA spiked in.

Only a few counts were recorded for this clonotype. The chain links TRBV2 to TRBJ2-7, with TRBD2 matching 13 bases. This CDR3 is 15 amino acids long. Unmatched junction bases numbered 3, after V lost 4 bases and J lost 3 bases. From germline, CDR1 is SNHLY and CDR2 FYNNEI. As DNA, the CDR3 is TGTGCCAGCAGTGCCGGGACTAGCGGGATCTACGAGCAGTACTTC. Its translation is CASSAGTSGIYEQYF.

This clonotype came up many times. V and J are TRBV9 and TRBJ1-5, with D uncertain. CDR1 and CDR2 (germline): SGDLS, YYNGEE. CDR3 length: 14 residues. V was clipped by 0 bases and J by 4 bases, with 8 bases between them. CDR3 nucleotides: TGTGCCAGCAGCGTAGAGGCAGAGAATCAGCCCCAGCATTTT. Amino acid sequence: CASSVEAENQPQHF. Using reference TRBV9 and TRBJ1-5 for the parts outside the CDR3, the full variable domain is DSGVTQTPKHLITATGQRVTLRCSPRSGDLSVYWYQQSLDQGLQFLIQYYNGEERAKGNILERFSAQQFPDLHSELNLSSLELGDSALYFCASSVEAENQPQHFGDGTRLSIL.

This clonotype was detected ten times or more. The chain employs TRBV7-2 and TRBJ2-1; a possible D gene is TRBD2 (7 bases). CDR1 SGHTA and CDR2 FQGNSA come from the germline V gene. Trimming left V 3 bases short and J 8 bases short, with 14 bases between. This CDR3 spans 14 amino acids. The CDR3 DNA is TGTGCCAGCAGCTTGTCGGGGGGCCTCTATGAGCAGTTCTTC. It codes for CASSLSGGLYEQFF.

V is TRBV3-1 and J is TRBJ2-5; 8 bases align to TRBD2. Looked up from germline, CDR1 is LGHDT and CDR2 is YNNKEL (reference sequence). Trimming removed 0 bases from V and 3 bases from J; junction bases left unmatched: 6. The CDR3 covers 16 residues. The CDR3 region has the DNA TGTGCCAGCAGCCAAGAGGAGTCGGGAGGGGAAGAGACCCAGTACTTC. It is translated as CASSQEESGGEETQYF.

On this clonotype: It may be a read error: a sequence one base away is much more abundant. No conserved phenylalanine or tryptophan is present at the end of the CDR3, so a read error is the likely explanation. The rearrangement links TRBV28 to TRBJ1-1, with unresolved D. The CDR3 is 13 residues long. The V end lost 2 bases, the J end lost 11 bases, and 15 bases lay between the germline ends. Germline assignment: CDR1 MDHEN and CDR2 SYDVKM. The CDR3 region has the DNA TGTGCCAGCAGTTTACGAGGGCAGATCGAGGCTTTCTTA. Amino acid sequence: CASSLRGQIEAFL.